This T cell receptor (beta chain) came from a study of Ad26.COV2.S vaccination and SARS-CoV-2 variants. Study summary: Ad26.COV2.S shots went into the muscle once or twice, 56 days apart. Overall study findings and caveats: Comparability of non-spike TCR breadth was observed across vaccine and placebo recipients. Reported findings describe substantial breadth in spike-specific CD8+ and CD4+ T cell responses following vaccination.

Germline CDR1 and CDR2: SGHTA and FQGNSA. V trimming: 2 bases; J trimming: 0 bases; junction bases outside the gene matches: 6. The CDR3 totals 16 residues. This clone was picked up one time. As yet, its antigen is unknown. As to treatment: roughly 18 received Ad26.COV2.S at low or high dose, single or two shots; a few received placebo; per-sample allocation not given. The investigators took samples on day 63 after the first vaccine or placebo injection. An Ad26 vector expressing Wuhan-strain SARS-CoV-2 spike constituted the vaccine. Clones were sequenced by immunoSEQ multiplex PCR, and TCRdb holds only the in-frame ones, with some missing. The sample contains some 340,000 clones, around 83% of which appear only once.

J is TRBJ2-7 and V is TRBV7-2, with 8 bases that match TRBD2. This clonotype originated in a person aged 18-65 years who received the Ad26.COV2.S COVID-19 vaccine or a placebo. The source was peripheral blood, collected in a trial of Ad26.COV2.S vaccine versus placebo. The chain's CDR3 is CASSLYAGGPSYEQYF. The CDR3 DNA reads TGTGCCAGCAGCTTATACGCGGGGGGCCCCTCCTACGAGCAGTACTTC.